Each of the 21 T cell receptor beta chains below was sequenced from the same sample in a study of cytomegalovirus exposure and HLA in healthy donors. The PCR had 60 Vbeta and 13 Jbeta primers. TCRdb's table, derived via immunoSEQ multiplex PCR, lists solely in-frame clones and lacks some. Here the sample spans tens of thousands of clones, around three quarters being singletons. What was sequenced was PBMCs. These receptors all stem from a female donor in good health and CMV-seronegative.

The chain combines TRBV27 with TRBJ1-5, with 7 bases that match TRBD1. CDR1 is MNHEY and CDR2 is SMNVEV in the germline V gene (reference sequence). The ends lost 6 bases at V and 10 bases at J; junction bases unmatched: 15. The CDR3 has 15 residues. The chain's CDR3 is CASSPGSAGGIPQHF. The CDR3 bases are TGTGCCAGCAGCCCTGGGTCGGCAGGGGGAATACCCCAGCATTTT.

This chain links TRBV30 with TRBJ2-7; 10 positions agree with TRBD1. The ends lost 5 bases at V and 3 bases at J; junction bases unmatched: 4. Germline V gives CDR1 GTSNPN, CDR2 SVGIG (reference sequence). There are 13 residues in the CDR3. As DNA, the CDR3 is TGTGCCTGGCGACAGGGGGCTTTCTACGAGCAGTACTTC. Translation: CAWRQGAFYEQYF.

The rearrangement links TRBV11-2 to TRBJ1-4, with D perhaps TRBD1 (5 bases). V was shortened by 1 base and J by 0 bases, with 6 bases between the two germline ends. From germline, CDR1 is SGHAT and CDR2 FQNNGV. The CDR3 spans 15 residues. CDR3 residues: CASSLGGATNEKLFF. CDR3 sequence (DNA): TGTGCCAGCAGCTTAGGGGGGGCAACTAATGAAAAACTGTTTTTT.

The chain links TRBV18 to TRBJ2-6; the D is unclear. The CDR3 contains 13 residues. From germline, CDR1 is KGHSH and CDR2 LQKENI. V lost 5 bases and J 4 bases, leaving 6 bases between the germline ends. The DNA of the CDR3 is TGTGCCAGCTCATCCCTCGGGGCCAACGTCCTGACTTTC. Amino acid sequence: CASSSLGANVLTF.

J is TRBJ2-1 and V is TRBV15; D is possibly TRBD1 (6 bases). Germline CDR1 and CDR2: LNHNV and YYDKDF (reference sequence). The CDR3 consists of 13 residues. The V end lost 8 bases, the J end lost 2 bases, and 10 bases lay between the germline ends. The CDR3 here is CATHRDPYNEQFF. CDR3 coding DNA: TGTGCCACCCACAGGGACCCCTACAATGAGCAGTTCTTC.

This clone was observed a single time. The CDR3 spells CASSAVGRNTEAFF. Here the CDR3 DNA reads TGTGCCAGCAGTGCCGTGGGGCGGAACACTGAAGCTTTCTTT. This chain links TRBV2 with TRBJ1-1; D may be TRBD1 (5 bases). The CDR3 runs to 14 residues. Deletions cut 4 bases from V and 1 base from J, with 10 bases between. Germline CDR1 reads SNHLY; CDR2 reads FYNNEI.

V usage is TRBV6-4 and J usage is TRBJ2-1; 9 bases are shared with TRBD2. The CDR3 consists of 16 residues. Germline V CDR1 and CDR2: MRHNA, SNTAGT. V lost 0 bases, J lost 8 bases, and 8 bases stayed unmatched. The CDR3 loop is CASSDSEGGGADEQFF. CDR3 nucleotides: TGTGCCAGCAGTGACTCTGAGGGCGGGGGGGCGGATGAGCAGTTCTTC.

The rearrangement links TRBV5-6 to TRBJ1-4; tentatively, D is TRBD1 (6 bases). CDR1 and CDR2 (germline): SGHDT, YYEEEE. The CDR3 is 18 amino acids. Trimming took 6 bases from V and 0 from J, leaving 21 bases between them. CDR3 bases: TGTGCCAGCACCTACGGCAGGGACATATATGCAACTAATGAAAAACTGTTTTTT. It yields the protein CASTYGRDIYATNEKLFF.

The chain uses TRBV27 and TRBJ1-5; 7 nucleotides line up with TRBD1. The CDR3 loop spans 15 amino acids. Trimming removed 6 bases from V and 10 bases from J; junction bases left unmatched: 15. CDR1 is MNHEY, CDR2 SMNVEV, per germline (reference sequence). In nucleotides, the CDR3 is TGTGCCAGCAGCCCTGGGTCGGCAGGGGGAAGACCCCAGCATTTT. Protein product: CASSPGSAGGRPQHF.

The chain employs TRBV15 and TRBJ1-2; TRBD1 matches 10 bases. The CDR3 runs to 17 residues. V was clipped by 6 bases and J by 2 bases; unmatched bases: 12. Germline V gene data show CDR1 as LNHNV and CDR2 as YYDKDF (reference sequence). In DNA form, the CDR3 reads TGTGCCACCAGGACCGGGACAGGGGAAGTGGGAAACTATGGCTACACCTTC. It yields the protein CATRTGTGEVGNYGYTF. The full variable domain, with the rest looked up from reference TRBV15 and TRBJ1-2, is DAMVIQNPRYQVTQFGKPVTLSCSQTLNHNVMYWYQQKSSQAPKLLFHYYDKDFNNEADTPDNFQSRRPNTSFCFLDIRSPGLGDTAMYLCATRTGTGEVGNYGYTFGSGTRLTVV.

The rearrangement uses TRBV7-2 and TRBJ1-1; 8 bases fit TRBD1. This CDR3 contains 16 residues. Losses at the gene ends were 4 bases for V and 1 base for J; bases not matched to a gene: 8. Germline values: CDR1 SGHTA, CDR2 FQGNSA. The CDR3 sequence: CASSSVPGTGNTEAFF. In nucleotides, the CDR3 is TGTGCCAGCAGCTCCGTACCGGGGACAGGGAACACTGAAGCTTTCTTT.

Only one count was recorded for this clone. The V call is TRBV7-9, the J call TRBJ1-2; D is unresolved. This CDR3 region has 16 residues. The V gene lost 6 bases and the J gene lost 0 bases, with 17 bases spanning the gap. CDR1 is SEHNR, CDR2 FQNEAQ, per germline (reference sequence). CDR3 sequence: CASREFPAATNYGYTF. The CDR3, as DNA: TGTGCCAGCAGGGAATTCCCGGCGGCTACTAACTATGGCTACACCTTC. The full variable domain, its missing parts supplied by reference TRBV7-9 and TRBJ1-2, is DTGVSQNPRHKITKRGQNVTFRCDPISEHNRLYWYRQTLGQGPEFLTYFQNEAQLEKSRLLSDRFSAERPKGSFSTLEIQRTEQGDSAMYLCASREFPAATNYGYTFGSGTRLTVV.

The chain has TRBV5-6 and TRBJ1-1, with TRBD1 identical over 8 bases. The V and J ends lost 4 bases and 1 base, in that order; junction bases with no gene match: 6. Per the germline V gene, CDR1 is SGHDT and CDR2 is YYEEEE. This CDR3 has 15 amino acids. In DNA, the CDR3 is TGTGCCAGCAGCAGACGGACAGGGTGGAACACTGAAGCTTTCTTT. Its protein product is CASSRRTGWNTEAFF.

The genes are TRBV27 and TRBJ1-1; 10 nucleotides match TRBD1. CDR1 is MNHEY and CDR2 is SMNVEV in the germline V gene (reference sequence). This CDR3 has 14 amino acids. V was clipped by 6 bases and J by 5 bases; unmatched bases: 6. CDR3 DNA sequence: TGTGCCAGCAGGGAGACAGGGGGCGTAACTGAAGCTTTCTTT. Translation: CASRETGGVTEAFF.

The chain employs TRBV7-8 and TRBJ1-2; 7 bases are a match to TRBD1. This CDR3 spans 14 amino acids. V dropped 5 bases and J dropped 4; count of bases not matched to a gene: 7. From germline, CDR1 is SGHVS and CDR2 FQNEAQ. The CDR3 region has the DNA TGTGCCAGCAGCGTCGGGACAGCTGTCTATGGCTACACCTTC. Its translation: CASSVGTAVYGYTF.

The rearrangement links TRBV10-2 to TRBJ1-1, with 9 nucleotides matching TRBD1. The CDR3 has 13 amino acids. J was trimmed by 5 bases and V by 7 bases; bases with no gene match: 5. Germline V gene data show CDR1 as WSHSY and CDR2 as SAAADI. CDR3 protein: CASTATGGTEAFF. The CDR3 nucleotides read TGCGCCAGCACCGCGACAGGGGGGACTGAAGCTTTCTTT.

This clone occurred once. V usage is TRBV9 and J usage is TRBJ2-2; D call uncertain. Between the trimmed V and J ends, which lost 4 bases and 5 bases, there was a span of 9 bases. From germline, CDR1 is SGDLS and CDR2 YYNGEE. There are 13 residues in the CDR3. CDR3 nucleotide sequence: TGTGCCAGCAGCCCTCGTAGTACCGGGGAGCTGTTTTTT. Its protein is CASSPRSTGELFF. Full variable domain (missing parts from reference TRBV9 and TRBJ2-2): DSGVTQTPKHLITATGQRVTLRCSPRSGDLSVYWYQQSLDQGLQFLIQYYNGEERAKGNILERFSAQQFPDLHSELNLSSLELGDSALYFCASSPRSTGELFFGEGSRLTVL.

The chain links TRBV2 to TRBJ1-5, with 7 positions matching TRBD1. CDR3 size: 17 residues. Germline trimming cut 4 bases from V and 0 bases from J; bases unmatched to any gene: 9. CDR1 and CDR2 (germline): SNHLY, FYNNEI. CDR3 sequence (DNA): TGTGCCAGCAGTGCTTCCCTCGGACAGGCTAGCAATCAGCCCCAGCATTTT. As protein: CASSASLGQASNQPQHF.

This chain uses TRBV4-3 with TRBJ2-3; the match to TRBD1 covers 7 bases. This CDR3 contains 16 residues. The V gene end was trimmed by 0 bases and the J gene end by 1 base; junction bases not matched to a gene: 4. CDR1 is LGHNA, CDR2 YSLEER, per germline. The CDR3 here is CASSQETGSGTDTQYF. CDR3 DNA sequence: TGCGCCAGCAGCCAAGAGACAGGGAGTGGCACAGATACGCAGTATTTT.

CDR3 residues: CASSSRTSGVRNEQFF. For the CDR3, the DNA is TGTGCCAGCAGCTCCCGGACTAGCGGGGTTCGCAATGAGCAGTTCTTC. The chain joins TRBV9 to TRBJ2-1; 12 nucleotides agree with TRBD2. This CDR3 has 16 amino acids. With V trimmed by 4 bases and J by 6 bases, 8 bases remained unmatched. The germline CDR1 and CDR2 sequences are SGDLS and YYNGEE.

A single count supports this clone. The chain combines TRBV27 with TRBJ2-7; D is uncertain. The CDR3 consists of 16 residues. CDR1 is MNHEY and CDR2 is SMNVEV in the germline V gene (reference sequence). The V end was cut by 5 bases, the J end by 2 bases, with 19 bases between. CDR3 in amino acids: CASSPLGETLPYEQYF. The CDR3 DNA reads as TGTGCCAGCAGTCCCCTAGGAGAGACTTTACCCTACGAGCAGTACTTC.